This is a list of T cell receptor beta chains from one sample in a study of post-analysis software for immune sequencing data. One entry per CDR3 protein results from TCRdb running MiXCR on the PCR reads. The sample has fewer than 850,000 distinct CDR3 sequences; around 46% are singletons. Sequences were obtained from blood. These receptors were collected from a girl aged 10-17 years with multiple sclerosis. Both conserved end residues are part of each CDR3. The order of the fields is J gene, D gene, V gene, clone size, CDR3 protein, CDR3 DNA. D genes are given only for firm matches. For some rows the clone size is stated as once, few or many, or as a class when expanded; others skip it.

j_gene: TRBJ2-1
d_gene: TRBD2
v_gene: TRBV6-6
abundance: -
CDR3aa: CASSSRPGLADNEQFF
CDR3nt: TGTGCCAGCAGCTCAAGACCAGGACTAGCTGACAATGAGCAGTTCTTC

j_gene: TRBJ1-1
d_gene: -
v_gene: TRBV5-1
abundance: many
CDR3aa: CASSFARTNTEAFF
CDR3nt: TGCGCCAGCAGCTTCGCCAGAACGAACACTGAAGCTTTCTTT

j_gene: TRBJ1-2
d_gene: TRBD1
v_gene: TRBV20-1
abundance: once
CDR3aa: CSAPGTGQRSNGYTF
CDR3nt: TGCAGTGCTCCCGGGACAGGACAGCGGTCCAATGGCTACACCTTC

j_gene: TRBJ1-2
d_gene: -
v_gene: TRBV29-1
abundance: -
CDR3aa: CSVGDDNYGYTF
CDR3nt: TGCAGCGTGGGTGACGATAACTATGGCTACACCTTC

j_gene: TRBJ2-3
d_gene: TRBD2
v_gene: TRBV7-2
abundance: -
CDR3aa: CASSSSSGVPLTQYF
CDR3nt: TGTGCCAGCAGCTCATCCAGCGGGGTCCCACTTACGCAGTATTTT

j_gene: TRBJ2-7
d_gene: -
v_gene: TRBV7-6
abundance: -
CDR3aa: CASSPMRGGGYEQYF
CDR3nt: TGTGCCAGCAGCCCGATGAGGGGGGGTGGATACGAGCAGTACTTC

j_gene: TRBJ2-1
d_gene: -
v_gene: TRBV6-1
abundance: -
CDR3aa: CASSEADTIYNEQFF
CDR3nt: TGTGCCAGCAGTGAAGCGGACACGATCTACAATGAGCAGTTCTTC

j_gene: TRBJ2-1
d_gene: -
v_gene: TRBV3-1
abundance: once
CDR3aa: CASSRLSGEQFF
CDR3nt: TGTGCCAGCAGCCGCCTTTCGGGCGAGCAGTTCTTC

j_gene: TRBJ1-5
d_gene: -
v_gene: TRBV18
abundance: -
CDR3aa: CASSPSYYSNQPQHF
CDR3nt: TGTGCCAGCTCACCATCTTATTATAGCAATCAGCCCCAGCATTTT

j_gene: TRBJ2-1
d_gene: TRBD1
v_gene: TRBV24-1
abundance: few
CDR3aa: CATSGGDRGPIEFF
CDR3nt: TGTGCCACCAGTGGGGGAGACAGGGGGCCTATAGAGTTCTTC

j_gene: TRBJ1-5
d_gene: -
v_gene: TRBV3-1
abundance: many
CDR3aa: CASSQGTRGADQPQHF
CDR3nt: TGTGCCAGCAGCCAAGGAACTCGGGGGGCGGATCAGCCCCAGCATTTT

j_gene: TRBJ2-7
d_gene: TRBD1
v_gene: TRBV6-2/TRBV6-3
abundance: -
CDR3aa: CASRLDRGQHEQYF
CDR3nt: TGTGCCAGCAGACTGGACAGGGGGCAACACGAGCAGTACTTC

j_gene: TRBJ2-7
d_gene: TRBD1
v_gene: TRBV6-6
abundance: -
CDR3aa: CASSYGDRDYEQYF
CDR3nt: TGTGCCAGCAGTTATGGGGACAGAGACTACGAGCAGTACTTC

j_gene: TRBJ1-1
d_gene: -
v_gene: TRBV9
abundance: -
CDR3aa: CASSPRQPGEAFF
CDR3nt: TGTGCCAGCAGCCCCCGCCAGCCTGGGGAAGCTTTCTTT

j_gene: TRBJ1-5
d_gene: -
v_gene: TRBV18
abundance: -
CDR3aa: CASSLQGSQPQHF
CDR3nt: TGTGCCAGCTCACTACAGGGCAGTCAGCCCCAGCATTTT

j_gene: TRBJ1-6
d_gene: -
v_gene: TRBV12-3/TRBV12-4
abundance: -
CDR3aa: CASSPKGFLGSPLHF
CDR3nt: TGTGCCAGCAGCCCTAAGGGCTTCCTTGGGTCACCCCTCCACTTT

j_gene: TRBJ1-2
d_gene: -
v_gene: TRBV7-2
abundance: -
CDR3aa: CASSSRRNPYGYTF
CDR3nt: TGTGCCAGCAGCTCAAGGAGGAATCCCTATGGCTACACCTTC

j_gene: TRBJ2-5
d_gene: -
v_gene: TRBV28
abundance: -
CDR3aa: CASSSSGNWGKTQYF
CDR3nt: TGTGCCAGCAGTTCATCCGGGAACTGGGGGAAGACCCAGTACTTC

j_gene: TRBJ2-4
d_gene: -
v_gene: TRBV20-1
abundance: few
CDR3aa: CSARDKGLLVAKNIQYF
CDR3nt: TGCAGTGCTAGAGATAAGGGCCTCCTTGTAGCCAAAAACATTCAGTACTTC

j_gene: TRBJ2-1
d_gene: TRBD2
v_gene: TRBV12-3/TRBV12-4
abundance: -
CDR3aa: CASNLAGGNEQFF
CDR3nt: TGTGCCAGCAACCTAGCGGGAGGCAATGAGCAGTTCTTC

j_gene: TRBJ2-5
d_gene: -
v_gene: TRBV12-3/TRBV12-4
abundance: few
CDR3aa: CASSPNSVPETQYF
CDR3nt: TGTGCCAGCTCGCCAAACAGCGTACCGGAGACCCAGTACTTC

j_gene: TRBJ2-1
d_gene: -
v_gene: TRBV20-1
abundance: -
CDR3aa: CSANGLGNEQFF
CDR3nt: TGCAGTGCTAACGGACTGGGCAATGAGCAGTTCTTC

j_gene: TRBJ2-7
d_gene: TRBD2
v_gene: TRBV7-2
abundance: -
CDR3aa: CASSLAWTRTHEQYF
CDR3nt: TGTGCCAGCAGCTTAGCGTGGACTAGAACGCACGAGCAGTACTTC

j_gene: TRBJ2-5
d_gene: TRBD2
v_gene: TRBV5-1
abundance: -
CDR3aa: CASSQGLDEETQYF
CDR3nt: TGCGCCAGCAGCCAAGGACTAGATGAGGAGACCCAGTACTTC

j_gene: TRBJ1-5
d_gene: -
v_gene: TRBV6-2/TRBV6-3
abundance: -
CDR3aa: CASSYFSRSNQPQHF
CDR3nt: TGTGCCAGCAGTTATTTTTCGAGGAGCAATCAGCCCCAGCATTTT

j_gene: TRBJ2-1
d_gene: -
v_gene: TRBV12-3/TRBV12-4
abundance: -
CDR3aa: CASSLGLGGGYEQFF
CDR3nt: TGTGCCAGCAGTTTGGGCCTAGGAGGCGGGTATGAGCAGTTCTTC

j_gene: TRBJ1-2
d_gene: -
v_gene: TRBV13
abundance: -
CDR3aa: CASGSRAGRGYTF
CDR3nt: TGTGCCAGCGGCTCGAGGGCAGGGCGCGGCTACACCTTC

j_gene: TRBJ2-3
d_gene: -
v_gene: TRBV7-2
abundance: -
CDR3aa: CGTGRLSSTDTQYF
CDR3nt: TGTGGCACGGGACGGTTGTCTAGCACAGATACGCAGTATTTT

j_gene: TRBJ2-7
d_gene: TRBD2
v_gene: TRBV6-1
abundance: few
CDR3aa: CASSNLAGGSYGQYF
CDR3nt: TGTGCCAGCAGTAACTTAGCGGGAGGCTCCTACGGGCAGTACTTC

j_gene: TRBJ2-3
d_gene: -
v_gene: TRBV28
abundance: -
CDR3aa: CASESGPKQYF
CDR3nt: TGTGCCAGCGAGAGCGGACCCAAGCAGTATTTT

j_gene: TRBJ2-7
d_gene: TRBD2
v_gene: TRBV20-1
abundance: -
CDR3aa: CSARDPSGPPYEQYF
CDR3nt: TGCAGTGCTAGAGATCCTAGCGGGCCTCCCTACGAGCAGTACTTC

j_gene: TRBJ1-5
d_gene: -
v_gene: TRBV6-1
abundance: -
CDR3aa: CASSGAGGNQPQHF
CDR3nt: TGTGCCAGCAGTGGGGCGGGGGGCAATCAGCCCCAGCATTTT

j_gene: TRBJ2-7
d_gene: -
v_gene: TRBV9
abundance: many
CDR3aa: CASSLIGEGEQYF
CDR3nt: TGTGCCAGCAGCCTCATCGGTGAAGGCGAGCAGTACTTC